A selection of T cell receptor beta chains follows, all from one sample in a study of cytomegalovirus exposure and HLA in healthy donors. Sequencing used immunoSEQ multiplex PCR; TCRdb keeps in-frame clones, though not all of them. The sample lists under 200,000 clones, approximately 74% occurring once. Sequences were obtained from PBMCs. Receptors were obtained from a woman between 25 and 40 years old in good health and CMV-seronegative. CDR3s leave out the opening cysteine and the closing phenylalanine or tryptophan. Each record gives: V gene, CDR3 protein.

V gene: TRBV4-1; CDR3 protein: ASSQPGHTDQPQH
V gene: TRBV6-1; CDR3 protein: ASSMGALYEQY
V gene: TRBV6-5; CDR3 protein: ASILRATEAF
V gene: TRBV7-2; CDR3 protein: ASSLAVTAEAF
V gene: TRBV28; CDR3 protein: ASRRSYGYT
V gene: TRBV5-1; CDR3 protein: ASSPVESTLYNEKLF
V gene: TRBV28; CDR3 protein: ASSLEGAAETQY
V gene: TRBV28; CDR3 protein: ASSFAGGGYT
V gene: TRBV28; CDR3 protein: ASSSLDSPNNEKLF
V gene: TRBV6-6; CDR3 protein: ASSYSLQGGQPQH
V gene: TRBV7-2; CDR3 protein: ASSWTGHLTDTQY
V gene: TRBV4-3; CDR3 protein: ASSQLPGQGYTGELF
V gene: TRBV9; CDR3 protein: ASSATQGLGETQY
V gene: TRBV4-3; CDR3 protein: ASSRQSNTGELF
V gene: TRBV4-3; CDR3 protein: ASSQYNYGYT
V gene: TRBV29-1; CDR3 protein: SVQGGGFETQY
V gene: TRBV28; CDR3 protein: VTGTGTKNIQY
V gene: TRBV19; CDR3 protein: ASSTGTSGAYEQY
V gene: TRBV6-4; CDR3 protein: ASSDSGDTGELF
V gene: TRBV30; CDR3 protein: AWSVGTDYNEQF
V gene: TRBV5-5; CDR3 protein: ASSLDSGGEETQY
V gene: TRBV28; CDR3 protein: ASSFGLSAGYT
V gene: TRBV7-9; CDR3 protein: TSTGSGNTIY
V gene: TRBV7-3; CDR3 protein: ASSLTEGGTGVYTEAF
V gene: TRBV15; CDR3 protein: ATSREQGRGDTQY
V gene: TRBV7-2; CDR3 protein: ASSLLAGVDEQF
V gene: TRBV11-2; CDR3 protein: ASSPRTTEAF
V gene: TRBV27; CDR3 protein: ASSPLTSGSQYEQY
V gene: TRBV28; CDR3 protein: ASSLRGGNQPQH
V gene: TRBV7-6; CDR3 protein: ASNRGETQY
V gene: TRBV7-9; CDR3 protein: SSFRENTEAF
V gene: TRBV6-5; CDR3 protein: ASSVDRGGEQY
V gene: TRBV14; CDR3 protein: ASSQGGNTEAF
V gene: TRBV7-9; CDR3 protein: ASSVAGGDEQF
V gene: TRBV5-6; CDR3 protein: ASSSGTGEKLF
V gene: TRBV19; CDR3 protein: ASSIGQGGSYEQY
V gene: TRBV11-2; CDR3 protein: ASRSGQGARYAGELF
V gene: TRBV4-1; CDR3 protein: ASSPRDSGTYEQY
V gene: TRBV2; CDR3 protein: ASSDGGQGRKTQY
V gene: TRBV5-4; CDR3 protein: ASSLGGLGQPQH
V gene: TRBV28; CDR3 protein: ASLTPDGVYEQY
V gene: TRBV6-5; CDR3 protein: ASSYGRAYEQY
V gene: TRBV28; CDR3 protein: ASSGRGGTYYEQY
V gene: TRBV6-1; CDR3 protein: ASRPGFTYNEQF
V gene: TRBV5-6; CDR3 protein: ASSLGLAGGYEQF
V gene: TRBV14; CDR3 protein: ASSQERGNTEAF
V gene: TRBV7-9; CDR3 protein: ASSPPGGPEKLF
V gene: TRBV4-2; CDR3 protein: ASSQETAGGFHEQF